Each of the 10 T cell receptor beta chains below was sequenced from the same sample in a study of cytomegalovirus exposure and HLA in healthy donors. The PCR employed 60 Vbeta primers together with 13 Jbeta primers. Only in-frame clones appear in the TCRdb table, and some are missing; sequencing was by immunoSEQ multiplex PCR. The table for this sample gives over 80,000 clones. Input material: PBMCs. These receptors were obtained from a girl aged 10-17 years in good health and CMV-seropositive.

The genes are TRBV19 and TRBJ2-2; TRBD2 aligns across 14 bases. V was pared by 6 bases and J by 4 bases, with 16 bases of the junction left unmatched. CDR3 length: 20 residues. Germline-derived CDR1 and CDR2 are LNHDA and SQIVND (reference sequence). CDR3 in DNA: TGTGCCAGTAGCCCGATACGGAGACTAGCGGGGGGGCCGAGCACCGGGGAGCTGTTTTTT. Protein sequence: CASSPIRRLAGGPSTGELFF.

For this clone: Different DNA sequences within this sample yield the same CDR3. This chain's CDR3 is CASRIAGANVLTF. CDR3 coding DNA: TGTGCCAGCAGAATCGCTGGGGCCAACGTCCTGACTTTC. J is TRBJ2-6 and V is TRBV5-8; no definite D call. Trimming took off 5 bases at V and 2 bases at J, with 5 bases between the two ends. CDR1 and CDR2 from the germline V gene are SGHTS and YDEGEE. The CDR3 runs 13 residues.

The V call is TRBV30, the J call TRBJ1-4, with D hard to call. The CDR3 is made up of 15 amino acids. V lost 0 bases and J 3 bases, leaving 11 bases between the germline ends. The germline gives CDR1 GTSNPN, CDR2 SVGIG (reference sequence). CDR3 coding DNA: TGTGCCTGGAGTGTTTGGGGAGGTGCTAATGAAAAACTGTTTTTT. It encodes CAWSVWGGANEKLFF.

The rearrangement links TRBV9 to TRBJ2-2; 7 positions match TRBD1. Unmatched junction bases numbered 8, after V lost 4 bases and J lost 2 bases. The germline CDR1 and CDR2 sequences are SGDLS and YYNGEE. The CDR3 runs to 16 residues. For the CDR3, the DNA is TGTGCCAGCAGCTCTACAGGGGCCCCAAACACCGGGGAGCTGTTTTTT. The encoded protein is CASSSTGAPNTGELFF.

The J gene is TRBJ1-5, the V gene TRBV15, with 9 bases aligning to TRBD1. J lost 4 bases, V lost 3 bases, and 1 base had no gene match. The CDR3 spans 14 residues. The germline V gene has CDR1 LNHNV and CDR2 YYDKDF (reference sequence). CDR3 nucleotides: TGTGCCACCAGCAGGGGACAGGGTAATCAGCCCCAGCATTTT. Translated: CATSRGQGNQPQHF.

This chain uses TRBV6-6 with TRBJ1-5, with 8 bases aligning to TRBD1. Germline trimming cut 5 bases from V and 6 bases from J; bases unmatched to any gene: 3. The CDR3 has 13 residues. Germline V gene data show CDR1 as MNHNY and CDR2 as SVGAGI (reference sequence). CDR3 in amino acids: CASSPGGSQPQHF. DNA for the CDR3: TGTGCCAGCAGTCCAGGGGGCAGTCAGCCCCAGCATTTT.

The rearrangement joins TRBV10-1 to TRBJ2-1, with 7 bases fitting TRBD2. The germline V gene encodes CDR1 WNHNN and CDR2 SYGVQD (reference sequence). The CDR3 has 14 amino acids. J gave up 4 bases and V 10 bases, and 10 bases lay outside the gene matches. The CDR3 nucleotides are TGCGCCACGCGGGGGACTTGGGATTACAATGAGCAGTTCTTC. Its translation: CATRGTWDYNEQFF.

The V and J genes are TRBV6-1 and TRBJ1-5; 9 bases are a match to TRBD1. CDR1 and CDR2 (germline): MNHNS, SASEGT. V trimming: 4 bases; J trimming: 4 bases; junction bases outside the gene matches: 8. The length of the CDR3 is 16 residues. The CDR3, as DNA: TGTGCCAGCAGTGGTTACGGGACAGGGCTTAATCAGCCCCAGCATTTT. Amino acid sequence: CASSGYGTGLNQPQHF.

The rearrangement uses TRBV6-5 and TRBJ2-7; 7 nucleotides line up with TRBD2. The CDR3 totals 12 residues. Germline lookup yields CDR1 MNHEY and CDR2 SVGAGI. After removal of 6 bases from V and 1 base from J, the junction contained 0 bases not matched to a gene. The CDR3 reads CASRAGSYEQYF. The CDR3 DNA is TGTGCCAGCAGAGCGGGGTCCTACGAGCAGTACTTC.

This chain links TRBV6-1 with TRBJ1-2; D remains ambiguous. The germline CDR1 and CDR2 sequences are MNHNS and SASEGT. CDR3 length: 13 amino acids. V lost 2 bases and J lost 5, with 9 bases in between. The CDR3 region has the DNA TGTGCCAGCAGTGAACACCTTGAGTATGGCTACACCTTC. Encoded protein: CASSEHLEYGYTF.